The clone carrying this TCR beta chain was seen repeatedly, ten times or more. This sample was included in a study of T cells in Graves' hyperthyroidism and ophthalmopathy. Exclusion followed for patients with uncontrolled infection, other autoimmune disease, pregnancy or lactation. V was clipped by 7 bases and J by 2 bases, with 15 bases between them. The CDR3 spans 14 residues. Germline loops: CDR1 SGHTA, CDR2 FQGNSA. Amplification yielded TCR beta CDR3 regions, with RNA transcripts as the source. The study used the HTBI primer set for a first-round RT-PCR of the TCR CDR3. TCRdb processed the multiplex PCR reads anew with MiXCR; each CDR3 protein has one entry. The repertoire holds hundreds of thousands of distinct CDR3 sequences, with roughly 14% as singletons.

This chain uses TRBV7-2 with TRBJ2-7; D possibly corresponds to TRBD1 (5 bases). This clonotype was sampled from a woman aged 40 to 49 with Graves' ophthalmopathy. The sequenced material came from blood. CDR3 sequence reads: CASNLGVGTYEQYF. CDR3 DNA sequence: TGTGCCAGCAACCTAGGGGTTGGTACCTACGAGCAGTACTTC.